The clone carrying this T cell receptor beta chain has a handful of counts. Its antigen is not known. This record comes from a study of vaccination and CD4 T cells after COVID-19. At the Johns Hopkins FTIC core, DNA taken from cultured CD4+ T cells was sequenced by way of the Oncomine TCR Beta short-read assay. TCRdb reanalysed the PCR reads using MiXCR and keeps one entry per CDR3 protein. The repertoire has 15,000 to 20,000 distinct CDR3 sequences, approximately 54% of them found once; the top ten carry approximately 7.4%. The J segment lost 5 bases and the V segment lost 5 bases, leaving 6 bases of the junction unmatched. The CDR3 totals 16 residues. Germline V CDR1 and CDR2: SGHTA, FQGNSA. Described treatment: roughly nine-day PBMC culture with coronavirus spike peptide pools or control peptides (ViraFEST assay). First, ViraFEST expanded antigen-specific T cells with peptide pools, and next it sequenced the TCRs.

The rearrangement uses TRBV7-2 and TRBJ2-3; TRBD2 aligns across 14 bases. The clonotype originates from a human donor who had recovered from COVID-19. Sequencing was done on a sample of CD4+ T cells from blood, cultured in vitro. CDR3 DNA sequence: TGTGCCAGCAGCCGACTAGCGGGGGGGCTGGGAGATACGCAGTATTTT. As protein: CASSRLAGGLGDTQYF.